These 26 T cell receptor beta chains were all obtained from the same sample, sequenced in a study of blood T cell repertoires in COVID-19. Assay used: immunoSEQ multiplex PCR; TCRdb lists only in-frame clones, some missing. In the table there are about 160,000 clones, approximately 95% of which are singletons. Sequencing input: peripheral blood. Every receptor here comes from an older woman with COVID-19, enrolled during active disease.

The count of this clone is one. CDR3 DNA: TGTGCCAGCAGTGAATCTAGGACACATCAAGAGACCCAGTACTTC. As protein: CASSESRTHQETQYF. The chain links TRBV25-1 to TRBJ2-5; tentative D call: TRBD1 (5 bases). CDR3 length: 15 residues. Germline-derived CDR1 and CDR2 are MGHDK and SYGVNS. V was shortened by 1 base and J by 2 bases, with 11 bases between the two germline ends.

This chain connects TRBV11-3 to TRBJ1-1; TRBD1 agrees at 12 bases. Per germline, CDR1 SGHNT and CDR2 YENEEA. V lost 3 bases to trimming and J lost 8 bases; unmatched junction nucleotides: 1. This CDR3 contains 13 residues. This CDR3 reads CASSFGTGGEAFF. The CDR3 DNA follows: TGTGCCAGCAGCTTCGGGACAGGGGGCGAAGCTTTCTTT.

CDR3 coding DNA: TGTGCCAGCAGCTTAGGCAGCGGGGGGAGCACAGATACGCAGTATTTT. It codes for CASSLGSGGSTDTQYF. The chain recombines TRBV7-6 with TRBJ2-3; TRBD2 agrees at 9 bases. The germline CDR1 and CDR2 sequences are SGHVS and FNYEAQ. The CDR3 covers 16 residues. V trimming: 1 base; J trimming: 0 bases; junction bases outside the gene matches: 2.

This CDR3 is CASSQEVGAGKETQYF. The CDR3 DNA sequence: TGTGCCAGCAGCCAAGAGGTAGGGGCAGGGAAAGAGACCCAGTACTTC. This chain uses TRBV3-1 (or the pseudogene TRBV3-2) with TRBJ2-5; a possible D gene is TRBD1 (5 bases). Germline values: CDR1 LGHDT, CDR2 YNNKEL (reference sequence). V lost 0 bases to trimming and J lost 3 bases, with 14 bases between them. The CDR3 length is 16 residues.

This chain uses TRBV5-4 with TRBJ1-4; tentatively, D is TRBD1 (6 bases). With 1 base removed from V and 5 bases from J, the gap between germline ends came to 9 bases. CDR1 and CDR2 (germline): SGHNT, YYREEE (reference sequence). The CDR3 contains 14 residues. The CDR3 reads CASSLNRVNEKLFF. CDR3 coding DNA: TGTGCCAGCAGCTTGAACAGGGTAAATGAAAAACTGTTTTTT.

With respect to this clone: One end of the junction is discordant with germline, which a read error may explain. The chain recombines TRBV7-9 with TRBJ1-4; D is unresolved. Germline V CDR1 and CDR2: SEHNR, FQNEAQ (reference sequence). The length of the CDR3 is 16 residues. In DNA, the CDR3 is TGTGCCAGCAGCTTAGTGGGCAACCCTTCCCCTGAAAGACTGTTTTTT. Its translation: CASSLVGNPSPERLFF.

CDR3 amino acids: CASSSDWNQPQHF. CDR3 coding DNA: TGTGCCAGCAGTTCGGACTGGAATCAGCCCCAGCATTTT. V gene TRBV2 combines with J gene TRBJ1-5; D is unclear. Germline V gene data show CDR1 as SNHLY and CDR2 as FYNNEI. V lost 5 bases to trimming and J lost 4 bases, with 9 bases between them. CDR3 length: 13 amino acids.

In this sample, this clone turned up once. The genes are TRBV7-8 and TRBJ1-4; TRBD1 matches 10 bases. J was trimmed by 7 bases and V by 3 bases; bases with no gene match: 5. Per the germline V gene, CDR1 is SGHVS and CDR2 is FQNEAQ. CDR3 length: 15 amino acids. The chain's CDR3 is CASSLRQGAGEKLFF. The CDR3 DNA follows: TGTGCCAGCAGCTTGCGACAGGGGGCGGGTGAAAAACTGTTTTTT.

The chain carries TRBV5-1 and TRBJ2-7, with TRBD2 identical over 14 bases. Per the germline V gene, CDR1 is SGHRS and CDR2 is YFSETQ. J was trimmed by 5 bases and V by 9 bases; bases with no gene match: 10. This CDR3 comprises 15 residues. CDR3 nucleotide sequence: TGCGCCACCCGGACTAGCGGGGGGCCGCTCAACGAGCAGTACTTC. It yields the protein CATRTSGGPLNEQYF.

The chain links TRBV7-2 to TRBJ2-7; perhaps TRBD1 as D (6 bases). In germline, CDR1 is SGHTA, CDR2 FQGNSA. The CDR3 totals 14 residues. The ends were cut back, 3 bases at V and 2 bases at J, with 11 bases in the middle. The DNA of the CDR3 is TGTGCCAGCAGCTTTGCCCAGGGGACCTACGAGCAGTACTTC. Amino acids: CASSFAQGTYEQYF.

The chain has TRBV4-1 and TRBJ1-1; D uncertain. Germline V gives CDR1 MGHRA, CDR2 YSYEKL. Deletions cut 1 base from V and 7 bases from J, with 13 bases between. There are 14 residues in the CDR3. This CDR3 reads CASSQVGGANEAFF. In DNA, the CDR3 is TGCGCCAGCAGCCAAGTCGGAGGAGCCAATGAAGCTTTCTTT.

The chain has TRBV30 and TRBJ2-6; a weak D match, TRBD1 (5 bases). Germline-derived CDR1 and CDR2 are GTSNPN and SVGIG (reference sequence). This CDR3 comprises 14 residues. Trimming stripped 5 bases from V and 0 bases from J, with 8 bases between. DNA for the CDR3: TGTGCCTGGCGACAGAGCTCTGGGGCCAACGTCCTGACTTTC. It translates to CAWRQSSGANVLTF.

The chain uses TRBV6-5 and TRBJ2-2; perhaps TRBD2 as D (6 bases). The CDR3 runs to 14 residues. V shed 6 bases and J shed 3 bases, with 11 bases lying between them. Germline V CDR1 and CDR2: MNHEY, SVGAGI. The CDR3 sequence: CASSRPGDTGELFF. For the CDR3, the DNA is TGTGCCAGCAGCCGCCCGGGGGACACCGGGGAGCTGTTTTTT.

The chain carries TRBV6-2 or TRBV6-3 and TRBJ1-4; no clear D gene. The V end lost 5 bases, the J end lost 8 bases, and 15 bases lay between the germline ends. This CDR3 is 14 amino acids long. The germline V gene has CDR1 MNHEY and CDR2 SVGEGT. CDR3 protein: CASSRVVSGEKLFF. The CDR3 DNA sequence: TGTGCCAGCAGTAGAGTGGTGAGCGGGGAAAAACTGTTTTTT.

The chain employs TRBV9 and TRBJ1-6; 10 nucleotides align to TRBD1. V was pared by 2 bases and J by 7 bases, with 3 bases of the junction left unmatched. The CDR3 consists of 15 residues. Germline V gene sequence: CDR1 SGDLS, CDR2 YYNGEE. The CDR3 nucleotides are TGTGCCAGCAGCGTTATGGGACAGGGGAATTCACCCCTCCACTTT. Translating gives CASSVMGQGNSPLHF. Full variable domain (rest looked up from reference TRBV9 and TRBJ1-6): DSGVTQTPKHLITATGQRVTLRCSPRSGDLSVYWYQQSLDQGLQFLIQYYNGEERAKGNILERFSAQQFPDLHSELNLSSLELGDSALYFCASSVMGQGNSPLHFGNGTRLTVT.

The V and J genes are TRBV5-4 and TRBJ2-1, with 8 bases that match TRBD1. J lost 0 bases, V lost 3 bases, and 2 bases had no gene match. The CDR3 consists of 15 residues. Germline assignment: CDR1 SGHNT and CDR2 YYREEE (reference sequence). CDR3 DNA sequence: TGTGCCAGCAGCTGGGACAGGAGCTCCTACAATGAGCAGTTCTTC. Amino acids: CASSWDRSSYNEQFF.

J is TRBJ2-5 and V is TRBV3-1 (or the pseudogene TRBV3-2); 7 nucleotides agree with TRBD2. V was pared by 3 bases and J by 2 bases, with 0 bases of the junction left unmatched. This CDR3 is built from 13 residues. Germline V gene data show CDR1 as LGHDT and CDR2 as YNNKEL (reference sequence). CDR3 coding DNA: TGTGCCAGCAGCCAGGGGGGGCAAGAGACCCAGTACTTC. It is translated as CASSQGGQETQYF.

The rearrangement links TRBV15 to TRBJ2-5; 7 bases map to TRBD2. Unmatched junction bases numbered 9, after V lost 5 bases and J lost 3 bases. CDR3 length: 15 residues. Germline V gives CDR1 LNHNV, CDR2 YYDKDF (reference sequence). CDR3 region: CATSGTDGREETQYF. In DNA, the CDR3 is TGTGCCACCAGCGGGACCGATGGGAGGGAAGAGACCCAGTACTTC.

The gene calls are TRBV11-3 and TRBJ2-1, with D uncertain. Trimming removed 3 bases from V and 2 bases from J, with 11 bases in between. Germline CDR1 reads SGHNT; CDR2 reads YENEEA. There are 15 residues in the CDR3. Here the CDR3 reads CASSFGDLTYNEQFF. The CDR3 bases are TGTGCCAGCAGCTTCGGTGATCTAACCTACAATGAGCAGTTCTTC.

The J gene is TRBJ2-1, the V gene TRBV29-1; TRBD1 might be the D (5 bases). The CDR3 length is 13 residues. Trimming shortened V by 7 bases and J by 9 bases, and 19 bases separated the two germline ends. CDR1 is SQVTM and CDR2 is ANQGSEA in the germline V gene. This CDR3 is CSAIGADSSEQFF. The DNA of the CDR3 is TGCAGCGCCATAGGGGCCGATAGCAGTGAGCAGTTCTTC.

CDR3 region: CASSQRFRTGGWNEQFF. As DNA, the CDR3 is TGCGCCAGCAGCCAACGTTTCCGGACAGGGGGTTGGAATGAGCAGTTCTTC. The rearrangement joins TRBV4-3 to TRBJ2-1, with 10 bases that match TRBD1. Per the germline V gene, CDR1 is LGHNA and CDR2 is YSLEER. V lost 2 bases, J lost 7 bases, and 11 bases stayed unmatched. The CDR3 runs to 17 residues.

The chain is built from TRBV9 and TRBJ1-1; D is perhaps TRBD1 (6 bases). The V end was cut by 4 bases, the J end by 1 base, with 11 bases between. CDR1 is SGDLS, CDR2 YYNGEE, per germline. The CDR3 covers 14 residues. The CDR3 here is CASSIADRNTEAFF. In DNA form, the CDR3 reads TGTGCCAGCAGCATTGCGGACAGGAACACTGAAGCTTTCTTT.

This CDR3 is CAISAHTVNTEAFF. DNA for the CDR3: TGTGCCATCAGTGCCCATACAGTGAACACTGAAGCTTTCTTT. This chain links TRBV10-3 with TRBJ1-1; D unclear. Per the germline V gene, CDR1 is ENHRY and CDR2 is SYGVKD. There are 14 residues in the CDR3. Trimming cost V 4 bases and J 0 bases, with 9 bases left between them.

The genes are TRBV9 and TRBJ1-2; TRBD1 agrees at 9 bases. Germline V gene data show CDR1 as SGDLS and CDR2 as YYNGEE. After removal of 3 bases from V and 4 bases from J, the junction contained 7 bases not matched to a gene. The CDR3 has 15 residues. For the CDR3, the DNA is TGTGCCAGCAGCGGTCCGGGACAGGGTGTCTATGGCTACACCTTC. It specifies CASSGPGQGVYGYTF.

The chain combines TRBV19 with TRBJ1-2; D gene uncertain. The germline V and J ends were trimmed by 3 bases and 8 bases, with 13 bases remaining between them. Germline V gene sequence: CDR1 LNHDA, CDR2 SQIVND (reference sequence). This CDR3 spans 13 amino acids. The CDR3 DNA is TGTGCCAGTAGTATGGATGAGGCCGGGGGCTACACCTTC. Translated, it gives CASSMDEAGGYTF.

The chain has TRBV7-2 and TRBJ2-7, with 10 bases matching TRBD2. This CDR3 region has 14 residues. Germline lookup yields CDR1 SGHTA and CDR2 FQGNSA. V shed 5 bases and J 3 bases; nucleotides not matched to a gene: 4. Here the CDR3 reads CASSRTSGDYEQYF. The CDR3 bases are TGTGCCAGCAGCCGTACTAGCGGGGACTACGAGCAGTACTTC. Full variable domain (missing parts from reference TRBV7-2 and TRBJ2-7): GAGVSQSPSNKVTEKGKDVELRCDPISGHTALYWYRQSLGQGLEFLIYFQGNSAPDKSGLPSDRFSAERTGGSVSTLTIQRTQQEDSAVYLCASSRTSGDYEQYFGPGTRLTVT.